This TCR beta chain comes out of a study of cytomegalovirus exposure and HLA in healthy donors. Study information: In an earlier analysis, almost 120 million unique TCR beta sequences were found from 150 million to 200 million T cells. Most genotyped donors, approximately 81% of 300 to 400, had Caucasian-associated genetic ancestry.

V trimming: 11 bases; J trimming: 2 bases; junction bases outside the gene matches: 7. This CDR3 spans 13 amino acids. Germline V gene sequence: CDR1 LNHDA, CDR2 SQIVND (reference sequence). This PCR relied on a set of 60 Vbeta primers and 13 Jbeta primers. TCRdb's table, derived via immunoSEQ multiplex PCR, lists solely in-frame clones and lacks some. Of 150,000 to 200,000 clones listed, approximately 81% are singletons. The receptor comes from a young man in good health and CMV-seropositive. This chain joins TRBV19 and TRBJ2-3, with 7 bases matching TRBD1. The specimen was PBMCs. CDR3 sequence reads: CASRDSLTDTQYF. The CDR3 DNA sequence: TGTGCCTCCCGGGACAGCCTCACAGATACGCAGTATTTT.